This T cell receptor beta chain stems from a study of identical twins. MiXCR, run by TCRdb on the 5' RACE reads, gives a single entry per CDR3 protein. The repertoire includes roughly 230,000 distinct CDR3 sequences, roughly 8% of them detected once, and around 3% sits in the top ten. This CDR3 contains 16 residues. V was pared by 4 bases and J by 6 bases, with 12 bases of the junction left unmatched. CDR1 and CDR2 (germline): MNHEY, SVGAGI. This same sample was also part of a study on yellow fever vaccine responses in identical twins.

The gene calls are TRBV6-5 and TRBJ2-7; the match to TRBD2 covers 10 bases. The sequence derives from a woman under 30 in good health. Specimen: CD8+ T cells sorted from blood. CDR3 DNA sequence: TGTGCCAGCAGTTCTGAAGCGGGAGGGCCTTGGCTCGAGCAGTACTTC. Protein product: CASSSEAGGPWLEQYF.